This T cell receptor (beta chain) appears in the sequencing data of a study of cytomegalovirus exposure and HLA in healthy donors. Study-level points and caveats: Serostatus for CMV was the only available immune exposure information. Specific recognition of CMV antigens was confirmed in vitro for a few chains (all CMV-associated). Among donors in an Asian-associated ancestry cluster, a later analysis reportedly found fewer N-insertions than the roughly 700-donor mean.

A note on this clone: Its matching antigen is unknown.

V lost 3 bases to trimming and J lost 1 base, with 12 bases between them. This CDR3 comprises 15 residues. CDR1 and CDR2 (germline): LNHDA, SQIVND (reference sequence). 60 Vbeta and 13 Jbeta primers were used in PCR. Produced via immunoSEQ multiplex PCR; TCRdb's table is partial and in-frame only. The sample lists 160,000 or so clones; roughly 84% were seen once. Specimen: PBMCs. This chain connects TRBV19 to TRBJ1-1; D uncertain. The clonotype was recovered from a man between 18 and 35 years old in good health and CMV-seronegative. Here the CDR3 reads CASSISGWANTEAFF. DNA for the CDR3: TGTGCCAGTAGTATTTCGGGGTGGGCGAACACTGAAGCTTTCTTT.